This TCR beta chain was captured in a study of Graves' ophthalmopathy and Graves' hyperthyroidism. Comments on this clonotype: A much bigger clone sits one base away, suggesting this may be a read error.

The ends were cut back, 5 bases at V and 11 bases at J, with 21 bases in the middle. This CDR3 has 14 residues. Germline V gene sequence: CDR1 SGHTA, CDR2 FQGTGA. RNA transcripts served as template for amplifying TCR beta CDR3 sequences. Second-round multiplex PCR came after a first-round RT-PCR that employed HTBI primers. TCRdb re-called the multiplex PCR reads through MiXCR, storing one row per CDR3 protein. This table holds a few hundred thousand distinct CDR3 sequences, about 40% found once. V gene TRBV7-3 combines with J gene TRBJ1-2, with D perhaps matching TRBD1 (5 bases). This receptor was identified in an adult man with Graves' hyperthyroidism. Sequenced input: peripheral blood or thyroid tissue (not recorded which). CDR3 DNA: TGTGCCAGCAGCCCGTTGACAGACCTATGGCGGTACACCTTC. As protein: CASSPLTDLWRYTF. The complete variable domain, with remaining parts taken from reference TRBV7-3 and TRBJ1-2, reads GAGVSQTPSNKVTEKGKYVELRCDPISGHTALYWYRQSLGQGPEFLIYFQGTGAADDSGLPNDRFFAVRPEGSVSTLKIQRTERGDSAVYLCASSPLTDLWRYTFGSGTRLTVV.